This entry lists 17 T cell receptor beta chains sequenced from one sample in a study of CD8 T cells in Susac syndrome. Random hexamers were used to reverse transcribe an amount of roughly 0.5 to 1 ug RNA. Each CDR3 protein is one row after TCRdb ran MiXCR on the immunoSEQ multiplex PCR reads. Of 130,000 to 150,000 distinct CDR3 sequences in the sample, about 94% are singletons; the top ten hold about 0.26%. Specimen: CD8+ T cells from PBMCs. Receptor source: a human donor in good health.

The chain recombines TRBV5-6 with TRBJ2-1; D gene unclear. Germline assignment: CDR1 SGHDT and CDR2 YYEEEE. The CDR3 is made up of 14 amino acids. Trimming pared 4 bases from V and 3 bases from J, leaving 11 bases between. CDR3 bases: TGTGCCAGCAGCAAGGAAAGAGTCTACAATGAGCAGTTCTTC. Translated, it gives CASSKERVYNEQFF.

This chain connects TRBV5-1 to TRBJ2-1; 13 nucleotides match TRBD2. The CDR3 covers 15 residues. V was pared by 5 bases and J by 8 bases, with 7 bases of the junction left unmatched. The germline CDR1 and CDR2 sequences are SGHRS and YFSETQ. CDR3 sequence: CASRPGLAGLYEQFF. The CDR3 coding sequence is TGCGCCAGCAGGCCGGGACTAGCGGGACTCTATGAGCAGTTCTTC. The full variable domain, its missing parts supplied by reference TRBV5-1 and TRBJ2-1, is KAGVTQTPRYLIKTRGQQVTLSCSPISGHRSVSWYQQTPGQGLQFLFEYFSETQRNKGNFPGRFSGRQFSNSRSEMNVSTLELGDSALYLCASRPGLAGLYEQFFGPGTRLTVL.

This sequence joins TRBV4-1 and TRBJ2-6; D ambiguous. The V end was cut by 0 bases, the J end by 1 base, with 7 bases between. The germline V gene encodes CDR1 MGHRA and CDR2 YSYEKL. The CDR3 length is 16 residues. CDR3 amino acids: CASSQEEWSGANVLTF. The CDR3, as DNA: TGCGCCAGCAGCCAAGAGGAATGGTCTGGGGCCAACGTCCTGACTTTC.

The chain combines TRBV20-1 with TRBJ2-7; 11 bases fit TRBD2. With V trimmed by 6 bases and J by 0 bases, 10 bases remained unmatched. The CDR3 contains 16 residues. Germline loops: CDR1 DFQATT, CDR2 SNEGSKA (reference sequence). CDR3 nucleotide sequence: TGCAGTGCAATACCTATAGCGGGAGGGAGCTCCTACGAGCAGTACTTC. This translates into CSAIPIAGGSSYEQYF.

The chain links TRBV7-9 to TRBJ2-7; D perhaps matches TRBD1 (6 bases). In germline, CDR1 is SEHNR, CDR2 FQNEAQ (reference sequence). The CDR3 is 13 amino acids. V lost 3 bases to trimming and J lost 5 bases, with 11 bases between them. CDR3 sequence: CASSFIRGHEQYF. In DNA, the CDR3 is TGTGCCAGCAGCTTCATCAGGGGCCACGAGCAGTACTTC.

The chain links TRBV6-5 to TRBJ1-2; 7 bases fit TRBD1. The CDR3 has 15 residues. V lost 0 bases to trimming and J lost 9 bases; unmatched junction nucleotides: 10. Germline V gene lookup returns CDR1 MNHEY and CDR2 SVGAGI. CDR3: CASSYSTGSHERYTF. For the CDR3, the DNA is TGTGCCAGCAGTTACTCGACAGGGAGTCATGAGCGCTACACCTTC.

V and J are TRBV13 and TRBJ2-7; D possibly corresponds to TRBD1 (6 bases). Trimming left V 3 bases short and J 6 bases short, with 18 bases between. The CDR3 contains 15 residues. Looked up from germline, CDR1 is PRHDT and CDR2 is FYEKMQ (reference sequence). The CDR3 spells CASSFSSGAASEQYF. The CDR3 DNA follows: TGTGCCAGCAGCTTTTCATCAGGGGCAGCATCCGAGCAGTACTTC.

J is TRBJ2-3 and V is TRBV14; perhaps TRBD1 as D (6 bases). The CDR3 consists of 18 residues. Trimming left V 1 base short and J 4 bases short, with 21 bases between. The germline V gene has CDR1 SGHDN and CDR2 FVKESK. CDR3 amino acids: CASSQAWGHEGLADTQYF. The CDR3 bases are TGTGCCAGCAGCCAAGCGTGGGGGCACGAGGGGCTGGCAGATACGCAGTATTTT.

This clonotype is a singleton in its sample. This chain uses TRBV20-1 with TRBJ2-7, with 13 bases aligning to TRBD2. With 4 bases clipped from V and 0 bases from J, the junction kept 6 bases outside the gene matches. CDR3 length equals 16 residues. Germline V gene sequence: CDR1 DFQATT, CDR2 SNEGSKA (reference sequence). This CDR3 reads CSATGLAGVSSYEQYF. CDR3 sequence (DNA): TGCAGTGCTACTGGACTAGCGGGAGTGAGCTCCTACGAGCAGTACTTC.

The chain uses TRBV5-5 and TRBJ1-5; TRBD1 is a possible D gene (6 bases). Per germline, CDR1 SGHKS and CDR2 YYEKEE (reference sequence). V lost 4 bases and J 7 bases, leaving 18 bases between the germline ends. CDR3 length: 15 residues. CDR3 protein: CASSPKQGSEQPQHF. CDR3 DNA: TGTGCCAGCAGCCCTAAACAGGGCTCTGAGCAGCCCCAGCATTTT.

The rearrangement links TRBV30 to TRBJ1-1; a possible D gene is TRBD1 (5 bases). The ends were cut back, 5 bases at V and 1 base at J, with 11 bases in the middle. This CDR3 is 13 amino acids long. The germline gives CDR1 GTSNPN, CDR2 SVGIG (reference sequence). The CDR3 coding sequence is TGTGCCTGGGGAACGGGACCGAACACTGAAGCTTTCTTT. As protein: CAWGTGPNTEAFF. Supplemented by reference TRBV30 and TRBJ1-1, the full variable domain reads SQTIHQWPATLVQPVGSPLSLECTVEGTSNPNLYWYRQAAGRGLQLLFYSVGIGQISSEVPQNLSASRPQDRQFILSSKKLLLSDSGFYLCAWGTGPNTEAFFGQGTRLTVV.

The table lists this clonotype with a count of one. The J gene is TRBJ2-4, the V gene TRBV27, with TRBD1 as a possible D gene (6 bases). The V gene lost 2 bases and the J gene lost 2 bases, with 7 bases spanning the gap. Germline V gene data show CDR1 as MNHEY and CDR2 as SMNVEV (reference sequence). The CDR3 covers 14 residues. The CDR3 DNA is TGTGCCAGCAGTTTACAGGGGTCCAAAAACATTCAGTACTTC. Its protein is CASSLQGSKNIQYF.

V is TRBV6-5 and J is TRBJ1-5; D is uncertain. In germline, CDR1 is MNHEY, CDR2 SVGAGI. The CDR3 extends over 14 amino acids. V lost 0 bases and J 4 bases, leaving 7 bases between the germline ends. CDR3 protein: CASSYSVGNQPQHF. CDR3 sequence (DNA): TGTGCCAGCAGTTACTCTGTCGGTAATCAGCCCCAGCATTTT.

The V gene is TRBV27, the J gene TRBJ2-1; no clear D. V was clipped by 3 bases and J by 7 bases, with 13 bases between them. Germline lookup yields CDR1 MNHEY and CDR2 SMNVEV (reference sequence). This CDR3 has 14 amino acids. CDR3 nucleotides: TGTGCCAGCAGTTTTAACCCCTTCGGGAATGAGCAGTTCTTC. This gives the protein CASSFNPFGNEQFF.

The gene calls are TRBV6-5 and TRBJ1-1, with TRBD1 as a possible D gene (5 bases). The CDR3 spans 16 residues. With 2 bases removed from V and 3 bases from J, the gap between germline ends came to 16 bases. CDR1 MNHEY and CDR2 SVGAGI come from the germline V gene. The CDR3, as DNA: TGTGCCAGCAGTTACCAAGACAGTCTTCCGGACACTGAAGCTTTCTTT. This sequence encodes CASSYQDSLPDTEAFF.

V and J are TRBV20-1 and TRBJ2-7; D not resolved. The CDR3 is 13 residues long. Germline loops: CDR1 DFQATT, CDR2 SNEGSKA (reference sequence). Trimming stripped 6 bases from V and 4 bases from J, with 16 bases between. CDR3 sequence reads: CSAPYVSVYEQYF. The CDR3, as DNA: TGCAGTGCACCATACGTTTCAGTTTACGAGCAGTACTTC.

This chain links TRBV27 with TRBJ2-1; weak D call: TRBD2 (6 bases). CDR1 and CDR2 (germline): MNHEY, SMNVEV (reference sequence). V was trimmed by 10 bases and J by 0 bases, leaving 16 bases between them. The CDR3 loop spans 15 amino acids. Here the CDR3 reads CATRTIQSSYNEQFF. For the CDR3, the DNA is TGTGCCACCCGGACTATTCAGAGCTCCTACAATGAGCAGTTCTTC.